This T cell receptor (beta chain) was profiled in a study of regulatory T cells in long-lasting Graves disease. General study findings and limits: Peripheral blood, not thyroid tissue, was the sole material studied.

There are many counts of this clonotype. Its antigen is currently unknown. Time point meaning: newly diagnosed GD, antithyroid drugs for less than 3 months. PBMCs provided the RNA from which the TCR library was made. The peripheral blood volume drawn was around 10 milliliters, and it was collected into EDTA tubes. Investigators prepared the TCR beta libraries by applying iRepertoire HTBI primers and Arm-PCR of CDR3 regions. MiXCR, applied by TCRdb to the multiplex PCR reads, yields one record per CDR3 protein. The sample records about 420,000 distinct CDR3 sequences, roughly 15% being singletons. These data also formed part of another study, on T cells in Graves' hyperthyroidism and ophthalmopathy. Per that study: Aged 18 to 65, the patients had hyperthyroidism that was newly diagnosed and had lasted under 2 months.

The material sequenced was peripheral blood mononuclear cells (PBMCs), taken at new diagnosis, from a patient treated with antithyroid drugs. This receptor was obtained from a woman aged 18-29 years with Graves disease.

The CDR3 DNA sequence: TGTGCCAGCAGCCCTCCACCAGGCAGCGAGCAGTACTTC. Translation: CASSPPPGSEQYF. The chain uses TRBV28 and TRBJ2-7; unclear D gene. Trimming took off 6 bases at V and 6 bases at J, with 15 bases between the two ends. Germline V gene lookup returns CDR1 MDHEN and CDR2 SYDVKM. This CDR3 is built from 13 residues. Drawing the rest from reference TRBV28 and TRBJ2-7, the complete variable domain is DVKVTQSSRYLVKRTGEKVFLECVQDMDHENMFWYRQDPGLGLRLIYFSYDVKMKEKGDIPEGYSVSREKKERFSLILESASTNQTSMYLCASSPPPGSEQYFGPGTRLTVT.